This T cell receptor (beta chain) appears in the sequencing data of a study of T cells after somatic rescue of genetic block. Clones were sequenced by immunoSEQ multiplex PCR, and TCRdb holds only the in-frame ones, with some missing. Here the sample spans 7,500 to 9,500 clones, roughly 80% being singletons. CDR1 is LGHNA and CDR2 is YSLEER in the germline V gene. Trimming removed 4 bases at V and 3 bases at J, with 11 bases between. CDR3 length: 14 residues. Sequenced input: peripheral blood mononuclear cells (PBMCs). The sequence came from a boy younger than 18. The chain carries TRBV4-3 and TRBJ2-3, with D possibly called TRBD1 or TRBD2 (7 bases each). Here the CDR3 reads CASSPGGGTDTQYF. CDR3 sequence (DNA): TGCGCCAGCAGCCCAGGGGGGGGAACAGATACGCAGTATTTT.